The clone carrying this T cell receptor beta chain was counted many times. The sample originates from a study of early T cells in non-severe SARS-CoV-2 infection. Across the whole study: It was bulk RNA from unsorted whole blood that was sequenced, and the chains were unpaired.

From germline, CDR1 is SGHVS and CDR2 FQNEAQ. The ends were cut back, 5 bases at V and 10 bases at J, with 11 bases in the middle. The CDR3 contains 12 residues. TCRdb redid the calling of the 5' RACE reads with MiXCR, one entry per CDR3 protein. The sample lists approximately 21,000 distinct CDR3 sequences; nearly 5.5% were seen once. The TCR was taken from an adult who was a healthcare worker with PCR-confirmed SARS-CoV-2 infection or an uninfected control (not recorded which). Input material: whole blood. The chain is built from TRBV7-8 and TRBJ2-2; D is ambiguous. The CDR3: CASSPLGEELFF. In DNA form, the CDR3 reads TGTGCCAGCAGCCCCTTAGGCGAGGAGCTGTTTTTT.